This T cell receptor (beta chain) was recorded in a study of blood T cell repertoires in COVID-19. Background on the study: Samples representing acute and convalescent COVID-19 were sourced from the United States, Italy and Spain. T cells, B-cell-depleted T cells, or PBMCs provided the cDNA or gDNA that served as material.

The repertoire was sequenced with immunoSEQ multiplex PCR; TCRdb's copy has only in-frame clones and lacks some. The data show a few hundred thousand clones, roughly 90% seen once. Germline V CDR1 and CDR2: SQVTM, ANQGSEA. This CDR3 contains 15 residues. With 0 bases removed from V and 1 base from J, the gap between germline ends came to 7 bases. Those enrolled in Seattle joined during active infection and were followed longitudinally afterward. This receptor was taken from a man aged 18-30 years with COVID-19, enrolled during active disease. Sequenced input: peripheral blood. This sequence joins TRBV29-1 and TRBJ2-6, with D perhaps matching TRBD1 (5 bases). Written as DNA, the CDR3 is TGCAGCGTTGAAGAGGGGCCTTCTGGGGCCAACGTCCTGACTTTC. This codes for CSVEEGPSGANVLTF.